These T cell receptor beta chains were read from a single sample in a study of OX40 agonist ivuxolimab in advanced cancers. Produced via immunoSEQ multiplex PCR; TCRdb's table is partial and in-frame only. Found here are tens of thousands of clones, around nine tenths of them singletons; the top ten hold about 1.1%. Sequences were derived from CD4+ or CD8+ T cells sorted from blood, sampled in a trial of the OX40 agonist ivuxolimab. Receptors were obtained from an adult with an advanced solid tumor such as melanoma, head and neck, liver or kidney cancer. CDR3s include the opening cysteine and the closing phenylalanine or tryptophan. Each record gives: V gene, D gene, J gene, clone size, CDR3 DNA, CDR3 protein. D genes are given only for firm matches. The listing skips clone size in some rows; elsewhere it reads once, few, many or a size class.

TRBV11-2	-	TRBJ2-7	-	TGTGCCAACAGCCCCTCCTACGAGCAGTACTTC	CANSPSYEQYF
TRBV25-1	-	TRBJ2-7	-	TGTGCCAGCAGTGAGGGGGGGCCCTACGAGCAGTACTTC	CASSEGGPYEQYF
TRBV6-5	TRBD1	TRBJ1-2	-	TGTGCCAGCAGTTCTCTGGGACAGGGGCGAGCGGGCTACACCTTC	CASSSLGQGRAGYTF
TRBV7-6	-	TRBJ2-5	-	TGTGCCAGCAGCCACAGGGTGGGGACCCAGTACTTC	CASSHRVGTQYF
TRBV6-1	-	TRBJ2-7	-	TGTGCCAGCGGTGGAGTTCTGTACGAGCAGTACTTC	CASGGVLYEQYF
TRBV6-5	TRBD2	TRBJ2-1	-	TGTGCCAGCAGTTCCGTCGGGAGGGAGCAGTTCTTC	CASSSVGREQFF
TRBV27	-	TRBJ1-4	-	TGTGCCAGCAGTTTATCGTGGCAGGGGAATGAAAAACTGTTTTTT	CASSLSWQGNEKLFF
TRBV15	TRBD1	TRBJ1-2	-	TGTGCCACCAGCAGATCCACAGGGGTTGCGGGCTACACCTTC	CATSRSTGVAGYTF
TRBV9	TRBD1	TRBJ1-3	-	TGTGCCAGCAGCCCTCACCAGGGGGTTGGAAACACCATATATTTT	CASSPHQGVGNTIYF
TRBV28	-	TRBJ1-2	once	TGTGCCAGCAGCTTACGGGGACTCTATGGCTACACCTTC	CASSLRGLYGYTF
TRBV7-7	-	TRBJ2-1	-	TGTGCCAGCAGTTTAAGACAGGAGAACAATGAGCAGTTCTTC	CASSLRQENNEQFF
TRBV7-9	-	TRBJ2-1	medium-sized	TGTGCCAGCAGCGTGTTCCTGACTATAGAGCAGTTCTTC	CASSVFLTIEQFF
TRBV9	-	TRBJ2-2	-	TGTGCCAGCAGCGCCCAAAGTCTCTCCACCGGGGAGCTGTTTTTT	CASSAQSLSTGELFF
TRBV28	-	TRBJ2-7	-	TGTGCCAGCAGTTTATCGTCAGGAAAAGAGCAGTACTTC	CASSLSSGKEQYF
TRBV7-9	TRBD1	TRBJ2-7	once	TGTGCCAGCAGCTCAGGGGGCGAGCAGTACTTC	CASSSGGEQYF
TRBV7-2	TRBD2	TRBJ2-1	-	TGTGCCAGCAGTTTAAGCGGGAACCAAATTACCTACAATGAGCAGTTCTTC	CASSLSGNQITYNEQFF
TRBV5-4	-	TRBJ2-2	-	TGTGCCAGCAGCTCGAGTTTTAGCGGAGGCGGCGGGGAGCTGTTTTTT	CASSSSFSGGGGELFF
TRBV19	-	TRBJ2-5	-	TGTGCCAGCTCCACGGGGGAAGAGACCCAGTACTTC	CASSTGEETQYF
TRBV27	-	TRBJ1-4	-	TGTGCCAGCAGTCCCCGGGGTGGCCTATTAGGTGAAAAACTGTTTTTT	CASSPRGGLLGEKLFF
TRBV28	-	TRBJ2-7	-	TGTGCCAGCAGTTTAATTGGGGGAGCTACCTACGAGCAGTACTTC	CASSLIGGATYEQYF
TRBV7-2	-	TRBJ2-2	-	TGTGCCAGCAGCTTAGACAGATGGAACACCGGGGAGCTGTTTTTT	CASSLDRWNTGELFF
TRBV9	-	TRBJ2-5	-	TGTGCCAGCAGCGTAATGGGACACCTCCAAGAGACCCAGTACTTC	CASSVMGHLQETQYF
TRBV11-3	TRBD1	TRBJ2-7	once	TGTGCCAGCAGCCCAAGACAGGGGACGAACGAGCAGTACTTC	CASSPRQGTNEQYF
TRBV2	-	TRBJ1-1	-	TGTGCCAGCAGTGAATCAGACACTGAAGCTTTCTTT	CASSESDTEAFF
TRBV5-6	-	TRBJ2-7	-	TGTGCCAGCAGCTTGGGTCCAGGGGTAGGCTACGAGCAGTACTTC	CASSLGPGVGYEQYF
TRBV7-8	-	TRBJ2-7	-	TGTGCCAGCAGCAAGAAGGAGGCAGGGATCAGGGAGCAGTACTTC	CASSKKEAGIREQYF
TRBV19	TRBD2	TRBJ2-5	-	TGTGCCAGTAGTATCCCTCGCGGGAGCTGGATCCAAGAGACCCAGTACTTC	CASSIPRGSWIQETQYF
TRBV7-9	TRBD1	TRBJ2-3	-	TGTGCCAGCAGCGCGGACAGGAGCACAGATACGCAGTATTTT	CASSADRSTDTQYF
TRBV6-5	-	TRBJ1-2	-	TGTGCCACCGCAGGGAGAAATGGCTACACCTTC	CATAGRNGYTF
TRBV19	TRBD1	TRBJ1-2	-	TGTGCCAGTAGTGCCGGCCGGGACAGCGGCTACACCTTC	CASSAGRDSGYTF
TRBV18	-	TRBJ2-7	few	TGTGCCAGCTCAGCCGCCTCCTACGAGCAGTACTTC	CASSAASYEQYF
TRBV7-9	TRBD1	TRBJ1-4	-	TGTGCCAGCAGCCCGACAGGGGGGGGTTTGAGTGAAAAACTGTTTTTT	CASSPTGGGLSEKLFF
TRBV7-2	-	TRBJ1-1	-	TGTGCCAGCAGCGTCCTCGACTCTTTTTATGAAGCTTTCTTT	CASSVLDSFYEAFF
TRBV28	-	TRBJ1-1	once	TGTGCCTGCCTGATGAGTGGGTACACTGAAGCTTTCTTT	CACLMSGYTEAFF
TRBV6-7	TRBD2	TRBJ2-7	few	TGTGCCAGCGGAGCTAGCGGGAGTTGGCCCAGCTCCTACGAGCAGTACTTC	CASGASGSWPSSYEQYF
TRBV9	-	TRBJ1-5	-	TGTGCCAGCAGCCCTGGTCCCCATAGCAATCAGCCCCAGCATTTT	CASSPGPHSNQPQHF
TRBV7-8	-	TRBJ1-4	-	TGTGCCAGCAGCTTCCGGGGTTATGAAAAACTGTTTTTT	CASSFRGYEKLFF
TRBV7-7	-	TRBJ2-2	-	TGTGCTAGCAGCCCGGCGGGGACCGGGGAGCTGTTTTTT	CASSPAGTGELFF
TRBV11-1	-	TRBJ1-2	-	TGTGCCAGCAGCTTACCTGCAGGGGAAGGCTACACCTTC	CASSLPAGEGYTF
TRBV2	-	TRBJ1-4	-	TGTGCCGGAGCCTTGGACACTTCCCAAAAACTGTTTTTT	CAGALDTSQKLFF
TRBV5-1	TRBD2	TRBJ2-2	-	TGCGCCAGCAGCTTGGCCGGGACTAGCACCGGGGAGCTGTTTTTT	CASSLAGTSTGELFF
TRBV5-5	-	TRBJ1-5	-	TGTGCCAGCAGCTTAAGCCCGGTTCAGCCCCAGCATTTT	CASSLSPVQPQHF
TRBV28	-	TRBJ1-5	-	TGTGCCAGCAGCAACGGACACAATAGCAATCAGCCCCAGCATTTT	CASSNGHNSNQPQHF
TRBV25-1	-	TRBJ2-2	once	TGTGCCAGCTCCGACCCTCGGACAGTCCCGGGCGGGGAGCTGTTTTTT	CASSDPRTVPGGELFF
TRBV18	-	TRBJ1-5	few	TGTGCCAGCTCACCCGCGACGAATCAGCCCCAGCATTTT	CASSPATNQPQHF
TRBV28	-	TRBJ1-2	-	TGTGCCACCACACCTAGGAGCTATGGCTACACCTTC	CATTPRSYGYTF
TRBV5-6	TRBD2	TRBJ2-1	-	TGTGCCAGCAGCTTTGCTAGCGGGAGACCCAACCATGAGCAGTTCTTC	CASSFASGRPNHEQFF
TRBV19	-	TRBJ1-2	-	TGTGCCAGTAGTATAGTTCGGGGTCACTATGGCTACACCTTC	CASSIVRGHYGYTF
TRBV9	TRBD1	TRBJ1-1	-	TGTGCCAGCAGCCCTCGGACAGGGGACAGTGAAGCTTTCTTT	CASSPRTGDSEAFF
TRBV4-2	TRBD2	TRBJ2-5	once	TGTGCCAGCAGCCAAGAACCCTCAGCGGGGGAGACCCAGTACTTC	CASSQEPSAGETQYF
TRBV7-8	TRBD1	TRBJ1-4	-	TGTGCCAGCAGCTTCGGACAGGGCTTCCCTGAAAAACTGTTTTTT	CASSFGQGFPEKLFF
TRBV10-3	-	TRBJ1-1	-	TGTGCCATCAGCCGGGCGGGGGGCTTGAACACTGAAGCTTTCTTT	CAISRAGGLNTEAFF